What follows describes a single TCR beta chain. The antigen this receptor binds is unknown. Base-call qualities are not available, and no considerably larger clone is one nucleotide away. These data come from a study of cytomegalovirus exposure and HLA in healthy donors (dated 2017 in TCRdb). About the full investigation: According to an earlier analysis of 550 to 700 of the donors, 150 million to 200 million T cells yielded roughly 110 million unique TCR beta sequences and less than 300 Gb of sequence data. An early release that covered 500 to 800 HLA-typed donors contained around 330 gigabases of sequencing data and tens of millions of unique TCR sequences. The genetic ancestry cluster associated with self-reported Caucasian donors included roughly four fifths of the approximately 410 genotyped donors. The study aimed to test whether signatures of past pathogen exposure could be identified by cataloging public T cell receptors. The study used immunosequencing to profile the T cell repertoires of approximately 650 subjects and linked those repertoires to cytomegalovirus serostatus. Along with the 666-subject first cohort, a separate validation cohort of about 110 different subjects was used. The study combined high-throughput TCR immunosequencing, statistical association of individual TCRs with disease status, and machine learning to predict cytomegalovirus infection status. A later analysis re-analyzed previously published TCR beta repertoires from 500 to 700 donors and added high-resolution HLA genotyping to study TCR occurrence patterns. Rather than drawing on any new phenotypic data, the later analysis identified candidate immune exposures from TCR beta sequences and the way those sequences occurred across donors. To decide whether each TCR beta V gene segment behaved as functional or pseudogenic, an earlier analysis of fewer than 750 of the donors relied on high-throughput TCR beta sequencing. Donor age, sex, ethnicity and CMV serostatus were compiled alongside the repertoire data. In a later genetic analysis, genome-wide SNP genotypes for about 55% of the roughly 700 donors were used, and that subset was treated as a discovery cohort. Every repertoire in the discovery cohort had been generated on one and the same sequencing platform. HLA typing covered class I and class II loci at four-digit resolution. The number of donors typed differed by locus, with about 629-630 for A, B, C, DRB1 and DQB1, around 560 for DQA1, 600 to 610 for DPA1, and some 440 for DPB1. Because of strong linkage in the cohort, a handful of DR-DQ haplotypes were treated as single units for association and clustering. Among 300 to 500 genotyped donors of the cohort, an average of roughly 230,000 unique TCR beta nucleotide sequences was sequenced per donor, of which about 18% were non-productive. Study-wide conclusions, independent of this receptor: In a later genetic analysis, a missense DCLRE1C variant was associated with V-gene and J-gene trimming of TCR beta chains, and the association was replicated in an independent cohort. In the study, around 160 TCR beta chains were listed as associated with cytomegalovirus. Presence/absence analyses assumed roughly uniform sequencing depth across donors, an assumption that may not hold. According to a later analysis, TCR association rates differed among HLA loci, with DRB1 alleles showing the most associated TCRs and HLA-C alleles showing the fewest. About 15 rarely observed V segments, including chromosome 9 orphons, were excluded from the earlier analysis of about 610 of the donors because counts were too low. A further reported finding was that TCR beta sequences accurately predicted the HLA-A and HLA-B alleles for most subjects in the first cohort. According to a later analysis, most CMV-associated TCR beta chains appeared to be HLA-restricted, and the HLA associations seemed to be driven largely by CMV exposure. The authors suggested that the approach could potentially be extended to other disease states and immunological phenotypes. In an earlier analysis of fewer than 700 of the donors, most TCR beta V segments appeared in productive rearrangements about 87% or about 30% of the time, broadly matching IMGT annotations. Most TCR sequences were seen in very few donors, while some public TCRs were found in many individuals. The only immune exposure information available for the cohort was CMV serostatus. A cluster of highly shared sequence variants was judged likely to represent a technical artifact of the sequencing pipeline. In a later analysis, several top co-occurrence clusters were reported to appear linked to parvovirus B19, influenza, CMV and Epstein-Barr virus. Three of the identified cytomegalovirus-associated TCR beta chains were confirmed in vitro to be specific for cytomegalovirus antigens. In a later analysis, about 16,000 TCR beta sequences were associated with specific HLA alleles at a false discovery rate of 0.05. Linkage disequilibrium might explain the correlated functional status among segregating V segments, but an unknown experimental factor could not be ruled out. In a later analysis, HLA-associated TCR beta chains were found to be more clonally expanded and to have lower generation probabilities than equally common non-associated chains. According to a later genetic analysis, donors in an Asian-associated ancestry cluster had fewer N-insertions in productive TCRs than the roughly 660-donor mean. Some IMGT-functional V segments, including TRBV6-2 and TRBV6-3, could not be distinguished by the 87-base-pair reads and were therefore excluded. Because HLA typing was missing for some donors at each locus, association tests included only the typed subset. Only TCR beta chains were sequenced in this cohort, and the absence of alpha or paired-chain data limited detectable features. In both the original and validation cohorts, the classifier was reported to diagnose cytomegalovirus status with high specificity and sensitivity. When HLA alleles, especially DR and DQ, strongly co-occurred, attributing TCR associations to individual alleles was difficult.

Counted from cysteine to phenylalanine, this CDR3 has 16 amino acids. Solely the CDR3 DNA is kept, with 48 bases framed from the first base. The V and J ends are trimmed by 2 bases and 4 bases, leaving 17 bases between them. The germline V gene sets CDR1 to SGHTA and CDR2 to FQGTGA. The cohort comprised more than 550 healthy bone marrow donors. All cohort members were sampled while nominally healthy, although unrecorded immune exposures were likely present. The donor tested CMV seronegative, placing the donor among the roughly 350 seronegative members of the cohort. Each donor provided a peripheral blood sample, and peripheral blood mononuclear cells were used for TCR beta sequencing. The Qiagen DNeasy Blood Extraction Kit was used to extract genomic DNA from the blood cell samples. The library was produced with the immunoSEQ multiplex PCR assay. For the multiplex PCR, a mixture combining 60 forward primers for TCR Vbeta segments and 13 reverse primers for TCR Jbeta segments was used. The CDR3 region of rearranged TCR beta genes was amplified from genomic DNA by a multiplex PCR assay. Amplified TCR beta libraries were sequenced as 87-base-pair reads on the Illumina HiSeq System. As for how the authors treated the data: A later analysis tallied around 82 million unique TCR beta chains across the 700 or so repertoires, and roughly 11 million of those chains were shared by two or more donors. Raw reads were error-corrected and collapsed into unique sequences by a nearest-neighbor algorithm in which closely related sequences were merged to remove PCR and sequencing errors. V, D and J gene segments were assigned by aligning CDR3 sequences to IMGT reference sequences. For a sequence to be retained, a match of at least six nucleotides to both a V gene segment and a J gene segment was required. A rearrangement counted as productive if the CDR3 had no stop codons and remained in frame with V and J, and every other rearrangement counted as non-productive. Following IMGT convention, CDR3 was defined as the stretch from the second conserved V-encoded cysteine to the conserved J-encoded phenylalanine. The earlier analysis of about 590 of the donors excluded sequences that lacked an unambiguous match to a single V gene segment. An earlier analysis of several hundred of the donors called V segments functional above 56.7% productive rearrangements and segregating when the between-donor standard deviation exceeded 5%. A statistical classification framework was built to diagnose cytomegalovirus status from the catalog of TCR beta chain sequences. A later analysis assigned V and J genes by comparing TCR nucleotide sequences with IMGT/GENE-DB human TR gene sequences. In a later analysis, CDR3 sequences and most-parsimonious VDJ recombination scenarios were assigned using the TCRdist pipeline. In a later analysis, every TCR beta chain was defined by the combination of its CDR3 amino acid sequence and its V-gene family, and reads without a unique V-gene family were dropped. To address suspected cross-contamination and a sequencing artifact, a later analysis removed several hundred highly shared, low-generation-probability nucleotide sequences. In a later analysis, a clonal expansion index was calculated for each public chain from normalized within-repertoire ranks of inferred template counts. In a later analysis, generation probabilities were computed using a VDJ recombination model fitted to out-of-frame rearrangements, and the results were checked against IGoR. Hypergeometric tests were used in a later analysis to score TCR-TCR, TCR-HLA and TCR-CMV co-occurrence, with a repertoire-size bias correction applied to the TCR pairs. A later analysis estimated false discovery rates by permuting HLA or CMV assignments 20 times. In a later analysis, co-occurring TCRs were grouped using DBSCAN, and TCRdist sequence similarity was added for clustering within HLA-allele-positive subsets. Repertoires with fewer than 30,000 or more than 120,000 public chains were left out of co-occurrence clustering, as were roughly five repertoires with anomalous nucleotide sharing. Entries here come from immuneACCESS through TCRdb and include only in-frame sequences with V and J called. Some clones fail to appear in such tables; in the studies checked, an unresolved V gene covers under half of the shortfall, and the cause of the remainder is unknown. V and J calls and clone size are copied from that table; D and trimming were computed from the DNA. In all, the sample holds roughly 220,000 clones, and more than 65% of those were seen once. The leading ten clones occupy roughly 2% of the sample.

The sequencing input was PBMCs. The receptor's source is a woman younger than 45 in good health and CMV-seronegative. Recombination linked TRBV7-3 to TRBJ2-5; no confident D gene assignment can be made. The CDR3 is CASSLGGRQVGETQYF. The sequenced DNA is TGTGCCAGCAGCTTAGGTGGCCGCCAGGTCGGAGAGACCCAGTACTTC.